This T cell receptor (beta chain) was sequenced during a study of cytomegalovirus exposure and HLA in healthy donors. General study results and limits: Several of the most significant clusters appeared linked to common viral pathogens, based on a later analysis. It has been reported that TCR beta sequences accurately predicted the HLA-A and HLA-B alleles of most subjects. A few chains linked to CMV were shown in vitro to be specific for CMV antigens. Near-uniform donor sequencing depth was presumed by presence/absence analyses.

PCR used 60 Vbeta primers and 13 Jbeta primers. Sequencing was performed with immunoSEQ multiplex PCR; in TCRdb, only in-frame clones are kept and a portion is missing. The sample records about 100,000 clones, about 85% being singletons. CDR1 is SGHRS and CDR2 is YFSETQ in the germline V gene. Deletions cut 4 bases from V and 2 bases from J, with 12 bases between. This CDR3 has 15 amino acids. As to this clone: Its antigen is currently unknown.

The chain couples TRBV5-1 to TRBJ2-2, with D possibly TRBD2 on 6 matching bases. The source material was PBMCs. The receptor comes from a man aged 25-40 years in good health and CMV-seronegative. In DNA, the CDR3 is TGCGCCAGCAGCCGCGGGGACGGAAACACCGGGGAGCTGTTTTTT. As protein: CASSRGDGNTGELFF.